The entry that follows covers one T cell receptor (beta chain) sequence. No antigen is known for it. This specimen comes from a study of T-cell memory formation after mild COVID-19. CDR1 and CDR2 from the germline V gene are MNHEY and SVGAGI. CDR3 length: 16 residues. With 0 bases removed from V and 8 bases from J, the gap between germline ends came to 19 bases. The study, taken as a whole, reports: The main location of contracting CD4+ clones was CM and EM, and that of contracting CD8+ clones was EMRA. Nothing showed for sure that second-wave clones peaking on day 37 were SARS-CoV-2 specific. Pre-infection memory contained some responding clones, which suggested that cross-reactive memory had joined.

Each CDR3 protein gets one entry after TCRdb re-called the 5' RACE reads with MiXCR. The sample has 350,000 to 450,000 distinct CDR3 sequences, 24% seen once. This receptor was taken from an adult woman who had mild COVID-19 (a few samples of this study predate the infection). Cell type and time point are not known. The specimen sequenced was PBMCs or a T cell subset sorted from them (not recorded which). This chain links TRBV6-5 with TRBJ1-2; D might be TRBD1 (6 bases). The CDR3 nucleotides are TGTGCCAGCAGTTACTCGAGGGGAGGGGGTGAGAACGGCTACACCTTC. It translates to CASSYSRGGGENGYTF.